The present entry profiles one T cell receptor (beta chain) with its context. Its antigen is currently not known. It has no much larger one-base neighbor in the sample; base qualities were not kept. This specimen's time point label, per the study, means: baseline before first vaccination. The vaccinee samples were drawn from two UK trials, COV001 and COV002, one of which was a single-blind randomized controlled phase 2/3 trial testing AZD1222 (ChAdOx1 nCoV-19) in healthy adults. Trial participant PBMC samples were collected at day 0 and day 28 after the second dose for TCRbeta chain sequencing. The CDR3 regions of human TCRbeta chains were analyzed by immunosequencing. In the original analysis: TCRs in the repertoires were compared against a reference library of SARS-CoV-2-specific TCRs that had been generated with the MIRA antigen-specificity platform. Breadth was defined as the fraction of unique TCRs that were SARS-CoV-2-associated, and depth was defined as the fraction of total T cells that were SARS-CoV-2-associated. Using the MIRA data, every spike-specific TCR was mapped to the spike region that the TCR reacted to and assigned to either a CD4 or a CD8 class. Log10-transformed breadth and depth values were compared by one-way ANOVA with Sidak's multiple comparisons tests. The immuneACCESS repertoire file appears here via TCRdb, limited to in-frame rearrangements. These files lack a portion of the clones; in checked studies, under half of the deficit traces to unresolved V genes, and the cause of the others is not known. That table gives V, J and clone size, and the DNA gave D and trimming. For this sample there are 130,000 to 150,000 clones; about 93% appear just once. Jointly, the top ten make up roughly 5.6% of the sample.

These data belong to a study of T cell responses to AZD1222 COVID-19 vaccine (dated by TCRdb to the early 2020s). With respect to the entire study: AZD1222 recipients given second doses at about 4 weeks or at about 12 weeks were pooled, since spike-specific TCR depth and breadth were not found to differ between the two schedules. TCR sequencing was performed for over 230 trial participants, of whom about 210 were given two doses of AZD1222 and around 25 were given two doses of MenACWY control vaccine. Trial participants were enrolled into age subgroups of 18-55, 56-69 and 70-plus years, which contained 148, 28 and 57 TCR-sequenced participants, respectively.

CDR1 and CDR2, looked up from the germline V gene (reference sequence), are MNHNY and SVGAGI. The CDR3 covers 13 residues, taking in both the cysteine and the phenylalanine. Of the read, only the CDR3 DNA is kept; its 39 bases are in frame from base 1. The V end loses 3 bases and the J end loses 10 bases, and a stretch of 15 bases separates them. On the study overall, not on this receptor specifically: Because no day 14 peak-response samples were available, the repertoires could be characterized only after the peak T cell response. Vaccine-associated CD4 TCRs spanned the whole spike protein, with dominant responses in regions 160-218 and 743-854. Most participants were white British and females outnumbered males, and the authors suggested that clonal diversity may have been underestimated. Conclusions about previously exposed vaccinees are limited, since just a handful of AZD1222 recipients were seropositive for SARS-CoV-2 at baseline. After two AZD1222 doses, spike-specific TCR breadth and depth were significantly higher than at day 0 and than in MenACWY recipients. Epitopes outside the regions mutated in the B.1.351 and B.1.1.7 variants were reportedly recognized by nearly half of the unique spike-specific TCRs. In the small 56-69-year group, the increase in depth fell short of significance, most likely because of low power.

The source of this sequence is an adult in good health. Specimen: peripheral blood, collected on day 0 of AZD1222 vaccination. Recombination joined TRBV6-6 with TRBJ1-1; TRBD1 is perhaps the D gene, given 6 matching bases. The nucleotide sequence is TGTGCCAGCAGTTATGGAGAGGGGGTGGTAGCTTTCTTT. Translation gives CASSYGEGVVAFF.